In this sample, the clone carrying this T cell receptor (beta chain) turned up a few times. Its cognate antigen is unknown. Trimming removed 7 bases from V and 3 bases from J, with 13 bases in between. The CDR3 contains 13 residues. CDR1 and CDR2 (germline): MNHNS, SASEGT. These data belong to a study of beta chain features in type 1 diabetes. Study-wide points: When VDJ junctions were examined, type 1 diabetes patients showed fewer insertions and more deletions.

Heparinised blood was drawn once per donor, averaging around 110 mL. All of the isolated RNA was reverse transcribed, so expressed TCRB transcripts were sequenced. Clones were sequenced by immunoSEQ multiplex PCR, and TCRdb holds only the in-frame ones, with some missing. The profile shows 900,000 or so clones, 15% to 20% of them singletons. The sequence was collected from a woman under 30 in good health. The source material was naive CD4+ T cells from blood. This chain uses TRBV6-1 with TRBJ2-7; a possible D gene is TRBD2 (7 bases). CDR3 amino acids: CASTGGTIYEQYF. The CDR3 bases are TGTGCCAGCACGGGGGGCACGATCTACGAGCAGTACTTC.